The 9 T cell receptor beta chains presented below share a single source sample, sequenced in a study of cytomegalovirus exposure and HLA in healthy donors. The PCR had 60 Vbeta and 13 Jbeta primers. This table comes from immunoSEQ multiplex PCR, and its TCRdb copy is limited to in-frame clones, with some not included. The sample has 150,000 to 200,000 clones; less than 80% are singletons. The specimen was PBMCs. The receptors come from a man between 18 and 35 years old in good health and CMV-seronegative.

V usage is TRBV6-1 and J usage is TRBJ2-5; D remains ambiguous. The end of the DNA is better explained by TRBJ2-7, so the J call may be wrong. CDR3 length: 13 amino acids. Germline V gene sequence: CDR1 MNHNS, CDR2 SASEGT. The CDR3 DNA follows: TGTGCCAGCAGTGAAGCGTCGGTCTACGAGCAGTACTTC. Translated: CASSEASVYEQYF.

The V and J genes are TRBV9 and TRBJ2-3, with 9 positions matching TRBD2. CDR3 size: 16 residues. J gave up 1 base and V 4 bases, and 7 bases lay outside the gene matches. CDR1 is SGDLS and CDR2 is YYNGEE in the germline V gene. CDR3 loop: CASSYRAGGGTDTQYF. CDR3 nucleotide sequence: TGTGCCAGCAGCTACCGAGCGGGAGGAGGCACAGATACGCAGTATTTT.

The chain employs TRBV9 and TRBJ2-1; 10 nucleotides agree with TRBD2. CDR1 SGDLS and CDR2 YYNGEE come from the germline V gene. There are 17 residues in the CDR3. Trimming took 4 bases from V and 9 from J; bases not matched to a gene: 16. The CDR3 region is CASSPPGLASPVVEQFF. The CDR3 nucleotides are TGTGCCAGCAGCCCACCGGGACTAGCGAGTCCTGTAGTTGAGCAGTTCTTC.

The chain uses TRBV28 and TRBJ2-4, with 7 bases lining up with TRBD1. This CDR3 is 16 amino acids long. J lost 6 bases, V lost 5 bases, and 13 bases had no gene match. From germline, CDR1 is MDHEN and CDR2 SYDVKM. The CDR3 coding sequence is TGTGCCAGCAGTCCGACGACAGGGCGAGGTGGAAACATTCAGTACTTC. Residues: CASSPTTGRGGNIQYF. Variable domain in full (rest from reference TRBV28 and TRBJ2-4): DVKVTQSSRYLVKRTGEKVFLECVQDMDHENMFWYRQDPGLGLRLIYFSYDVKMKEKGDIPEGYSVSREKKERFSLILESASTNQTSMYLCASSPTTGRGGNIQYFGAGTRLSVL.

The V and J genes are TRBV7-9 and TRBJ2-1; tentative D call: TRBD2 (6 bases). This CDR3 region has 13 residues. Per germline, CDR1 SEHNR and CDR2 FQNEAQ (reference sequence). Between the trimmed V and J ends, which lost 5 bases and 9 bases, there was a span of 14 bases. CDR3 in amino acids: CASSPTSFLEQFF. As DNA, the CDR3 is TGTGCCAGCAGCCCCACTAGCTTCCTTGAGCAGTTCTTC.

The rearrangement uses TRBV10-1 and TRBJ2-7; D is unresolved. Trimming removed 0 bases from V and 4 bases from J, with 10 bases in between. Germline loops: CDR1 WNHNN, CDR2 SYGVQD (reference sequence). The length of the CDR3 is 14 residues. The CDR3 nucleotides read TGCGCCAGCAGTGAGTCGCCAACACAGTACGAGCAGTACTTC. It specifies CASSESPTQYEQYF.

J is TRBJ1-1 and V is TRBV2, with 7 bases matching TRBD1. The length of the CDR3 is 20 residues. Germline loops: CDR1 SNHLY, CDR2 FYNNEI. Losses at the gene ends were 10 bases for V and 1 base for J; bases not matched to a gene: 27. DNA of the CDR3: TGTGCCACCCTCCTCAAGTCCGGCCAAGGCGACAGGGAGGCGAACACTGAAGCTTTCTTT. Translating gives CATLLKSGQGDREANTEAFF.

V usage is TRBV28 and J usage is TRBJ2-1, with TRBD2 matching over 8 bases. The CDR3 runs to 16 residues. V was pared by 5 bases and J by 7 bases, with 13 bases of the junction left unmatched. Germline CDR1 MDHEN, CDR2 SYDVKM. CDR3 loop: CASSPLGAGARNEQFF. CDR3 DNA sequence: TGTGCCAGCAGTCCCCTTGGAGCGGGAGCGCGGAATGAGCAGTTCTTC.

This rearrangement joins TRBV18 to TRBJ2-7; TRBD2 matches 7 bases. Germline assignment: CDR1 KGHSH and CDR2 LQKENI. With V trimmed by 0 bases and J by 0 bases, 5 bases remained unmatched. The CDR3 is made up of 16 amino acids. CDR3 coding DNA: TGTGCCAGCTCACCACCGGGGCGGGGGAGCTCCTACGAGCAGTACTTC. This gives the protein CASSPPGRGSSYEQYF.